This T cell receptor beta chain was identified in a study of blood T cell repertoires in COVID-19. The overall study: The United States, Italy and Spain supplied acute and convalescent COVID-19 samples. In each case, the material was cDNA or gDNA derived from T cells, B-cell-depleted T cells, or PBMCs.

Authors' methods: By means of reference gene primer amplification, nucleated cell counts were estimated. Here immunoSEQ multiplex PCR was the method, and the copy in TCRdb shows in-frame clones only, minus some. The V and J calls and clone size were taken over from that table, and D and trimming were inferred from the DNA. Found here are approximately 260,000 clones, more than 85% of them singletons; the top ten hold 3.6%. Germline V gives CDR1 MNHNY, CDR2 SVGAGI (reference sequence). This CDR3 region has 15 residues. With 6 bases clipped from V and 5 bases from J, the junction kept 8 bases outside the gene matches.

This receptor was obtained from a man aged 18 to 30 with active or convalescent COVID-19. The chain combines TRBV6-6 with TRBJ2-5; 11 positions match TRBD2. The sample taken for sequencing was peripheral blood. CDR3 loop: CASRPGTSGRETQYF. CDR3 bases: TGTGCCAGCAGGCCCGGGACTAGCGGCCGGGAGACCCAGTACTTC.